These 18 T cell receptor beta chains share one sample of origin, sequenced in a study of CD8 T cells in Susac syndrome. The RNA input was about 0.5 to 1 ug, and it was reverse transcribed with random hexamers. MiXCR, run by TCRdb on the immunoSEQ multiplex PCR reads, gives a single entry per CDR3 protein. Among 230,000 or so distinct CDR3 sequences listed, around 95% were seen once. Sequenced sample: CD4+ T cells from PBMCs. The receptors originated from a human donor with multiple sclerosis.

The chain joins TRBV10-2 to TRBJ2-3; TRBD2 is a possible D gene (6 bases). V gave up 2 bases and J gave up 4 bases, with 13 bases separating them. CDR1 and CDR2 from the germline V gene are WSHSY and SAAADI. CDR3 length: 15 residues. The CDR3 coding sequence is TGCGCCAGCAGTGAGCGGCGGGGACGTGCAGATACGCAGTATTTT. The encoded protein is CASSERRGRADTQYF.

The J gene is TRBJ2-7, the V gene TRBV30; the D is unclear. The CDR3 loop spans 11 amino acids. Trimming pared 2 bases from V and 3 bases from J, leaving 5 bases between. Germline CDR1 is GTSNPN and CDR2 is SVGIG (reference sequence). CDR3 amino acids: CAWSTVYEQYF. The CDR3 DNA reads TGTGCCTGGAGTACCGTCTACGAGCAGTACTTC.

The genes are TRBV30 and TRBJ2-1, with D uncertain. The CDR3 loop spans 11 amino acids. Trimming cost V 1 base and J 7 bases, with 5 bases left between them. The germline gives CDR1 GTSNPN, CDR2 SVGIG (reference sequence). The CDR3 nucleotides read TGTGCCTGGAGTGGGGTGAATGAGCAGTTCTTC. As protein: CAWSGVNEQFF. The full variable domain, in which reference TRBV30 and TRBJ2-1 provide the parts outside the CDR3, is SQTIHQWPATLVQPVGSPLSLECTVEGTSNPNLYWYRQAAGRGLQLLFYSVGIGQISSEVPQNLSASRPQDRQFILSSKKLLLSDSGFYLCAWSGVNEQFFGPGTRLTVL.

A few counts support this clonotype. The chain carries TRBV29-1 and TRBJ2-3; D remains ambiguous. The CDR3 contains 12 residues. V gave up 2 bases and J gave up 3 bases, with 6 bases separating them. Germline V gene sequence: CDR1 SQVTM, CDR2 ANQGSEA. CDR3 protein: CSVETTTDTQYF. The CDR3 DNA reads TGCAGCGTTGAAACGACTACAGATACGCAGTATTTT.

The J gene is TRBJ2-2, the V gene TRBV29-1, with TRBD2 as a possible D gene (5 bases). The length of the CDR3 is 12 residues. Trimming cost V 5 bases and J 5 bases, with 9 bases left between them. The germline V gene has CDR1 SQVTM and CDR2 ANQGSEA. In DNA, the CDR3 is TGCAGCGTTCGGAGGATAACCGGGGAGCTGTTTTTT. It translates to CSVRRITGELFF.

The V call is TRBV29-1, the J call TRBJ1-1; the D is unclear. Trimming removed 4 bases at V and 1 base at J, with 4 bases between. Germline CDR1 reads SQVTM; CDR2 reads ANQGSEA. The CDR3 is 11 residues long. The DNA for the CDR3 is TGCAGCGTTGTCCCGAACACTGAAGCTTTCTTT. Translated, it gives CSVVPNTEAFF. Complete variable domain (other parts from reference TRBV29-1 and TRBJ1-1): SAVISQKPSRDICQRGTSLTIQCQVDSQVTMMFWYRQQPGQSLTLIATANQGSEATYESGFVIDKFPISRPNLTFSTLTVSNMSPEDSSIYLCSVVPNTEAFFGQGTRLTVV.

The J gene is TRBJ1-1, the V gene TRBV12-3 or TRBV12-4; TRBD1 agrees at 8 bases. Trimming cost V 0 bases and J 4 bases; bases outside gene matches: 4. The CDR3 loop spans 15 amino acids. In nucleotides, the CDR3 is TGTGCCAGCAGTTTAGCCACAGGGGGGGGCACTGAAGCTTTCTTT. It yields the protein CASSLATGGGTEAFF.

The chain combines TRBV12-5 with TRBJ2-7, with 8 positions matching TRBD1. V lost 1 base to trimming and J lost 12 bases; unmatched junction nucleotides: 5. The CDR3 spans 12 residues. Germline V CDR1 and CDR2: LGHNT, FRNRAP. CDR3 in amino acids: CASGLAPGGTYF. The CDR3 bases are TGTGCTAGTGGTTTGGCCCCAGGGGGCACGTACTTC.

CDR3: CASSLRPPSREQYF. The CDR3 DNA reads as TGCGCCAGCAGCTTGCGACCCCCCTCTCGGGAGCAGTACTTC. The rearrangement uses TRBV5-1 and TRBJ2-7, with no clear D. V lost 1 base to trimming and J lost 7 bases, with 15 bases between them. CDR1 and CDR2 from the germline V gene are SGHRS and YFSETQ. CDR3 length: 14 residues.

This clonotype appeared a single time. The V and J genes are TRBV11-2 and TRBJ1-1, with D unclear. Trimming stripped 3 bases from V and 5 bases from J, with 10 bases between. The CDR3 length is 13 residues. CDR1 and CDR2 (germline): SGHAT, FQNNGV. The CDR3 DNA is TGTGCCAGCAGCTTCCTCCAGGATACTGAAGCTTTCTTT. Its translation: CASSFLQDTEAFF.

The genes are TRBV20-1 and TRBJ2-3; D is unclear. The CDR3 has 13 residues. Germline lookup yields CDR1 DFQATT and CDR2 SNEGSKA (reference sequence). The V end was cut by 6 bases, the J end by 1 base, with 11 bases between. The CDR3 spells CSANKIGTDTQYF. The CDR3 nucleotides read TGCAGTGCCAACAAAATCGGCACAGATACGCAGTATTTT.

V and J are TRBV29-1 and TRBJ1-1; D call uncertain. The germline V and J ends were trimmed by 4 bases and 1 base, with 10 bases remaining between them. CDR1 is SQVTM, CDR2 ANQGSEA, per germline. This CDR3 spans 13 amino acids. The CDR3: CSVATAKNTEAFF. The CDR3 DNA sequence: TGCAGCGTTGCAACAGCCAAGAACACTGAAGCTTTCTTT.

The chain recombines TRBV6-5 with TRBJ1-1, with D unresolved. This CDR3 contains 16 residues. V was trimmed by 0 bases and J by 2 bases, leaving 13 bases between them. Per the germline V gene, CDR1 is MNHEY and CDR2 is SVGAGI. As DNA, the CDR3 is TGTGCCAGCAGTTACTCGTCCAGGCACCTTAACACTGAAGCTTTCTTT. This sequence encodes CASSYSSRHLNTEAFF.

The chain recombines TRBV27 with TRBJ2-1; 7 positions match TRBD1. The germline V gene encodes CDR1 MNHEY and CDR2 SMNVEV (reference sequence). The J segment lost 7 bases and the V segment lost 8 bases, leaving 11 bases of the junction unmatched. The CDR3 runs 14 residues. In nucleotides, the CDR3 is TGTGCCAGCCAACTACAGGGGCGGAATAATGAGCAGTTCTTC. It specifies CASQLQGRNNEQFF.

The chain couples TRBV5-6 to TRBJ1-4; possibly TRBD1 for D (5 bases). The ends were cut back, 4 bases at V and 8 bases at J, with 12 bases in the middle. CDR1 is SGHDT and CDR2 is YYEEEE in the germline V gene. The CDR3 is 13 amino acids. The CDR3 is CASSEDTREKLFF. The CDR3 coding sequence is TGTGCCAGCAGCGAGGACACTCGGGAAAAACTGTTTTTT.

The chain couples TRBV15 to TRBJ1-1, with D possibly being TRBD1 (5 bases). Trimming removed 5 bases from V and 9 bases from J, with 19 bases in between. The CDR3 is 14 residues long. CDR1 and CDR2 from the germline V gene are LNHNV and YYDKDF (reference sequence). The CDR3 nucleotides are TGTGCCACCAGCGCAAGAGGGACCGCGAGGCAAGCTTTCTTT. Encoded protein: CATSARGTARQAFF.

This clonotype is a singleton in its sample. This chain joins TRBV20-1 and TRBJ2-3; D not certain. Trimming took 1 base from V and 4 from J, leaving 15 bases between them. Per the germline V gene, CDR1 is DFQATT and CDR2 is SNEGSKA (reference sequence). The CDR3 totals 15 residues. Here the CDR3 reads CSARAGQKTPDTQYF. CDR3 DNA: TGCAGTGCTAGAGCGGGTCAGAAGACCCCAGATACGCAGTATTTT.

The V and J genes are TRBV11-2 and TRBJ2-1; D may be TRBD2 (6 bases). The V end was cut by 5 bases, the J end by 7 bases, with 18 bases between. Germline lookup yields CDR1 SGHAT and CDR2 FQNNGV. This CDR3 spans 15 amino acids. CDR3 region: CASSAPPTSKNEQFF. The DNA of the CDR3 is TGTGCCAGCAGCGCCCCCCCGACTAGTAAGAATGAGCAGTTCTTC.